This TCR beta chain came from a study of vaccination and CD4 T cells after COVID-19 (dated by TCRdb to the early 2020s). In the study overall: The convalescent cohort comprised six males and four females, including two Hispanic individuals, seven Caucasians, two Asians and one multiracial person. Participants got two doses of the Pfizer-BioNTech BNT162b2 vaccine (n=8) or two doses of the Moderna mRNA-1273 vaccine (n=2). The time from the second vaccine dose to post-vaccine blood sampling had a median of 72 days and ranged from about 12 to 241 days. The spike-specific CD4+ TCR repertoire was compared before and after mRNA vaccination in nine to ten COVID-19 convalescent patients and a handful of infection-naive healthy vaccine recipients. In control cultures, a CEFX viral epitope pool was used as positive control, an HIV-1 Nef peptide pool was used as negative control, or no peptide was added. An earlier paper using these donors assessed, at the TCR clonotype level, memory CD4+ T cell crossreactivity between SARS-CoV-2 and common cold coronavirus spike proteins. Culture stimuli were overlapping spike peptide pools from SARS-CoV-2 and from the common cold coronaviruses HCoV-NL63, HCoV-OC43 and HCoV-229E. Post-COVID blood samples from convalescent patients were collected a median of roughly 100 days after diagnosis, with a range of roughly 30 to 170 days.

The meaning of the sample's treatment or condition label: roughly 10-day PBMC culture with coronavirus spike peptide pools or control peptides (ViraFEST assay). CD4+ T cells from unexposed donors were collected before the COVID-19 pandemic (2011-2018). To expand antigen-specific T cells with peptide pools and then pick out the expanded clonotypes through TCR sequencing, the study relied on the ViraFEST assay. Each well held 2 million to 2.5 million PBMCs cultured with roughly 9.2 ug/ml peptide pools in IMDM containing roughly 4.7% human AB serum and 8 to 10 IU/ml IL-2. Half of the culture medium was replaced with fresh IL-2-containing medium on days 3 and 7. After more than 8 days of culture, CD4+ T cells were isolated by negative selection using the EasySep CD4+ T cell isolation kit. As cell number allowed, CD4+ T cells from unexposed donors were tested for reactivity to SARS-CoV-2 S and N and to four common cold coronavirus spike pools. Ficoll-Paque Plus gradient centrifugation was used to isolate PBMCs from whole blood, and the isolated PBMCs were then either used fresh or cryopreserved at -140C. In general, triplicate wells were set up for every culture condition. Leukapheresis product for the unexposed donors was purchased commercially.

This clonotype turned up a few times. Its antigen has not been determined. Base qualities are not at hand, and no much larger clone is one base apart. Receptors were amplified or captured by PCR. DNA from cultured CD4+ T cells was subjected to TCR sequencing with the Oncomine TCR Beta short-read assay at the Johns Hopkins FTIC core. Genomic DNA was extracted from the cultured CD4+ T cells with the QIAamp micro DNA kit. Oncomine TCR Beta libraries from cultured CD4+ T cells were pooled with unique dual indexes and sequenced on an Illumina iSeq 100. Per the authors' processing: Non-productive sequences were removed, and CDR3s that did not start with C, did not end with F or W, or were shorter than 7 amino acids were discarded. The MANAFEST web application was used to identify antigen-specific clonotypes by comparing peptide-stimulated wells against reference wells and other culture wells. Positive clones required FDR below 0.05, an odds ratio above 5, and productive frequency above 0.1% in at least two of three replicate wells. Clonotypes that were significantly expanded in both SARS-CoV-2 spike wells and at least one common cold coronavirus spike condition were defined as cross-reactive. CDR3 homology was assessed with Levenshtein distances (stringdist) and unrooted phylogenetic trees (ape) in R version 3.6.1. TCRdb reanalyzed the raw reads on its own, using fastp at Q25 for trimming and MiXCR for clone calling, and kept in-frame beta chains. Rows with one shared CDR3 protein collapse into an entry with the most common genes and DNA. Clone size and V and J calls follow TCRdb, not the original study. The sample table holds several thousand distinct CDR3 sequences, of which about 30% were seen once. The biggest ten clones account for around an eighth of the sample.

Points the paper makes about the study in general: Only a relatively small number of convalescent patients were included in the study, and early timepoints following natural infection were not analyzed. In convalescent patients, a median around 85% of post-vaccine SARS-CoV-2-reactive clones were detected only after vaccination, and vaccine-specific priming was suggested by this finding. The median number of SARS-CoV-2-reactive clonotypes rose from 21 after infection to 30 to 45 after vaccination, but the change was not significant. Of the vaccine-specific clones found in convalescent patients, nearly all (304 of 307) were mono-reactive for SARS-CoV-2 spike instead of being cross-reactive with common cold coronaviruses.

From V the trimming removes 2 bases and from J it removes 7 bases, while the gene matches leave 7 bases of the junction unaccounted for. From cysteine to phenylalanine, the CDR3 is 14 amino acids long. Kept here is only the CDR3 DNA, which spans 42 bases and is read in frame from base 1. For CDR1 and CDR2, the germline V gene lists MDHEN and SYDVKM. The sequencing input was CD4+ T cells from blood, cultured in vitro. The clonotype was recovered from a human donor in good health. The chain was built from TRBV28 and TRBJ1-2; 7 junctional bases match TRBD1. The base sequence is TGTGCCAGCAGTTTACGGGCAGGGGGACTTGGCTACACCTTC. It codes for CASSLRAGGLGYTF.